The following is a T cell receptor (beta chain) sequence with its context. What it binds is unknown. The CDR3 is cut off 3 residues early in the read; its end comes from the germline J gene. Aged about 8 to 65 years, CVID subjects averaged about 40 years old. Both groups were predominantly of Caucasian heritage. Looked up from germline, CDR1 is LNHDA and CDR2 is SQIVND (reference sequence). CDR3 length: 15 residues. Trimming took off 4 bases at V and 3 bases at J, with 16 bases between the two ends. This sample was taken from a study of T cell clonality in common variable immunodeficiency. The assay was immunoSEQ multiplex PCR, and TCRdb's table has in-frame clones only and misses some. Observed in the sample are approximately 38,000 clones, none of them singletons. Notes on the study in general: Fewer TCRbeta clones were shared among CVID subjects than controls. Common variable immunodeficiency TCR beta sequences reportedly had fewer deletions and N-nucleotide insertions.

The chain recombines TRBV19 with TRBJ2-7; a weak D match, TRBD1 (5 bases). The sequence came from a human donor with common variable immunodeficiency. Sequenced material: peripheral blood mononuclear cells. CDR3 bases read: TGTGCCAGTAGTACTCAGGGTTTAGGGTTCTACGAG. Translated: CASSTQGLGFYE. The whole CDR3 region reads CASSTQGLGFYEQYF.